These 10 T cell receptor beta chains were all obtained from the same sample, sequenced in a study of T-cell reconstitution after alpha-beta-depleted transplantation in children. Researchers prepared the TCRbeta library using unique molecular identifiers, the study reports. From the PCR reads, TCRdb called clonotypes with MiXCR, one entry per CDR3 protein. The data hold 490,000 or so distinct CDR3 sequences, with 9.5% to 15% observed a single time. The sequencing here drew on PBMCs from the stem cell graft donor, taken from the stem cell graft. The receptors originated from a human donor who donated a stem cell graft to a child with combined immunodeficiency.

This clonotype was seen at least ten times. The chain employs TRBV9 and TRBJ2-7; D is uncertain. The CDR3 is 17 amino acids. Germline V gene lookup returns CDR1 SGDLS and CDR2 YYNGEE. V lost 3 bases, J lost 0 bases, and 19 bases lay in between. CDR3 amino acids: CASSERPGQPSSYEQYF. Written as DNA, the CDR3 is TGTGCCAGCAGCGAAAGGCCTGGGCAGCCGAGCTCCTACGAGCAGTACTTC.

This clonotype was seen a few times. CDR3 nucleotide sequence: TGTGCCAGCAGCACACAGGGGGCCGGGGACGAGCAGTACTTC. Encoded protein: CASSTQGAGDEQYF. The rearrangement joins TRBV12-3 or TRBV12-4 to TRBJ2-7; TRBD1 agrees at 9 bases. V shed 6 bases, J shed 5 bases, and the junction held 8 bases outside the gene matches. The CDR3 has 14 residues.

The V and J genes are TRBV10-3 and TRBJ1-5, with D possibly TRBD1 on 5 matching bases. This CDR3 contains 15 residues. Germline V gene sequence: CDR1 ENHRY, CDR2 SYGVKD. Trimming stripped 0 bases from V and 0 bases from J, with 6 bases between. The CDR3 coding sequence is TGTGCCATCAGTGAGTCCAGGGTTAGCAATCAGCCCCAGCATTTT. It specifies CAISESRVSNQPQHF.

The V and J genes are TRBV4-3 and TRBJ2-7; 7 nucleotides match TRBD2. There are 13 residues in the CDR3. The germline gives CDR1 LGHNA, CDR2 YSLEER. Trimming cost V 1 base and J 5 bases; bases outside gene matches: 2. CDR3 amino acids: CASSQGGGDEQYF. The CDR3 DNA reads as TGCGCCAGCAGCCAAGGGGGGGGAGACGAGCAGTACTTC.

This clonotype was observed at least ten times. The chain joins TRBV5-1 to TRBJ2-7; 8 positions match TRBD1. The V gene's germline CDR1 is SGHRS and CDR2 YFSETQ. The CDR3 has 16 residues. J gave up 3 bases and V 3 bases, and 11 bases lay outside the gene matches. The CDR3 coding sequence is TGCGCCAGCAGCTCGCCCATAATGGACAGGGTCTACGAGCAGTACTTC. Protein product: CASSSPIMDRVYEQYF.

This clonotype appeared many times. V and J are TRBV20-1 and TRBJ2-7, with TRBD1 matching 9 bases. V shed 6 bases, J shed 9 bases, and the junction held 12 bases outside the gene matches. This CDR3 has 13 residues. Germline CDR1 reads DFQATT; CDR2 reads SNEGSKA (reference sequence). CDR3 amino acids: CSAYFTTGGMQYF. CDR3 DNA sequence: TGCAGTGCATATTTTACTACAGGGGGCATGCAGTACTTC.

V is TRBV12-3 or TRBV12-4 and J is TRBJ1-6; D is undetermined. The ends were cut back, 1 base at V and 7 bases at J, with 14 bases in the middle. This CDR3 region has 16 residues. In DNA, the CDR3 is TGTGCCAGCAGTTTAGGTCCAGAGGGATTCAATTCACCCCTCCACTTT. Residues: CASSLGPEGFNSPLHF.

Many counts were recorded for this clonotype. The chain joins TRBV9 to TRBJ2-7; D is uncertain. Germline V gives CDR1 SGDLS, CDR2 YYNGEE. This CDR3 has 14 amino acids. V dropped 0 bases and J dropped 3 bases, with 10 bases sitting between them. This chain's CDR3 is CASSVGLVFYEQYF. For the CDR3, the DNA is TGTGCCAGCAGCGTAGGTCTGGTTTTCTACGAGCAGTACTTC.

This clonotype was picked up many times. The chain recombines TRBV6-4 with TRBJ2-3; D is unresolved. Germline V gene lookup returns CDR1 MRHNA and CDR2 SNTAGT. V shed 4 bases and J shed 3 bases, with 11 bases lying between them. This CDR3 has 14 amino acids. The CDR3 DNA is TGTGCCAGCAGTGTGGGGATCGGTACAGATACGCAGTATTTT. Protein sequence: CASSVGIGTDTQYF.

In this sample, this clonotype turned up many times. V usage is TRBV29-1 and J usage is TRBJ2-6; D remains ambiguous. This CDR3 comprises 13 residues. The germline V gene encodes CDR1 SQVTM and CDR2 ANQGSEA. Trimming stripped 4 bases from V and 2 bases from J, with 6 bases between. This CDR3 reads CSVGDPGANVLTF. In nucleotides, the CDR3 is TGCAGCGTTGGTGACCCTGGGGCCAACGTCCTGACTTTC.